A single T cell receptor beta chain is shown here with its context. This clone has just a few counts. Its antigen target is currently unknown. It has no much larger one-base neighbor in the sample; base qualities were not kept. All of the isolated RNA was reverse transcribed with the High Capacity cDNA Reverse Transcription Kit, so expressed TCRB transcripts were sequenced. Deep immunoSEQ sequencing was applied to naive, central memory and regulatory T cell samples, giving an average of roughly 3.5 million total reads per sample. After sorted cells were lysed in RLT buffer, RNA was extracted with DNase-treated RNeasy Micro or Mini kits, with the choice depending on cell number. Each cell subset was processed on its own to prevent cross-contamination, while patient and healthy donor samples were processed together. Using the immunoSEQ multiplex PCR, TCRB sequences were amplified from cDNA into 87-bp fragments spanning the CDR3 region. Amplicons were sequenced on the Illumina HiSeq platform. As for the original processing: PCR bias was computationally corrected using synthetic template baselines, reads within Hamming distance 2 were collapsed, and singletons that could not be merged were discarded. By aligning reads against IMGT, V, D and J genes, CDR3 length, and insertions or deletions at six rearrangement sites were assigned. Within each subset, clonotype counts were normalized to sorted cell number, after which true diversity and Gini coefficients were computed with the tcR R package. Repertoire sharing was quantified using the overlap coefficient calculated on TCRB nucleotide sequences. Not all clones reach the TCRdb copy of this immuneACCESS table, which keeps in-frame sequences only. Checked studies attribute under half of the gap to unresolved V genes and leave the rest unexplained. That table furnishes V, J and clone size, whereas the DNA furnished D and trimming. This sample is represented by over 100,000 clones; about 15% of them were singletons. The ten largest clonotypes hold around 2.5% of the sample.

This record comes from a study of beta chain features in type 1 diabetes (dated by TCRdb to between 2017 and 2018). Background for the entire study: Mean age, gender distribution, total cell number and subset yield were not different between patients and healthy donors. A total of about 110 million sorted cells were examined across all samples, and the number of cells per subset was strongly correlated with RNA yield. The study compared TCRB repertoires of sorted circulating CD4+ T cell subsets between recently diagnosed type 1 diabetes patients and matched healthy donors. Regulatory and stem cell-like memory subsets were obtained from only 8 patients and about 8 healthy donors, while naive and central memory subsets were obtained from all 30 or so donors. What the work shows at the level of the full study, not this receptor alone: Naive, central memory and regulatory TCRB repertoires appeared to be more similar among patients than among healthy donors. Patients with type 1 diabetes made fewer insertions and deleted more nucleotides at VDJ recombination sites, implying thymic rearrangement abnormalities. Because cDNA rather than genomic DNA was sequenced, highly expressing activated cells could have been over-represented, although no difference in activation and CD3 levels was found between groups. PCR might favor shorter templates, but patient and control samples were amplified and corrected together, so any skew would affect both groups equally. Because the HLA sub-analyses included only small numbers of individuals, any influence of HLA type on TCRB rearrangement was left unresolved. A moderate but significant shortening of TCRB CDR3 length was observed in type 1 diabetes patients in all four CD4+ subsets.

A single peripheral blood draw of roughly 0.11 L on average was collected from each donor into heparinised tubes. Using a panel that included CD45RO, CCR7, CD25, CD127, CD95 and CD27, naive, central memory, regulatory and stem cell-like memory CD4+ T cells were sorted on a BD FACSAria II. A purity above 98% was achieved for all sorted populations. PBMCs were isolated immediately by Lymphoprep density gradient centrifugation and stained directly without culture. To minimize batch effects, samples were stained and sorted in pairs, one healthy donor with one patient per experiment. V drops 7 bases and J drops 1 base, leaving 16 bases in between. For CDR1 and CDR2, the germline V gene lists SGHTA and FQGNSA. Including cysteine and phenylalanine, the CDR3 has 15 amino acids. CDR3 DNA is the only sequence kept; it has 45 bases, read in frame from the first base.

This receptor was identified in a man aged 25 to 40 with type 1 diabetes. The sequenced sample consisted of central memory CD4+ T cells from blood. Recombination linked TRBV7-2 to TRBJ2-5; the D gene remains uncertain. The DNA sequence reads TGTGCCAGCACCCGCTCACTATCCTTCCAAGAGACCCAGTACTTC. The resulting protein is CASTRSLSFQETQYF. Reference TRBV7-2 and TRBJ2-5 genes cover what lies past the CDR3, so the full variable domain is GAGVSQSPSNKVTEKGKDVELRCDPISGHTALYWYRQSLGQGLEFLIYFQGNSAPDKSGLPSDRFSAERTGGSVSTLTIQRTQQEDSAVYLCASTRSLSFQETQYFGPGTRLLVL.